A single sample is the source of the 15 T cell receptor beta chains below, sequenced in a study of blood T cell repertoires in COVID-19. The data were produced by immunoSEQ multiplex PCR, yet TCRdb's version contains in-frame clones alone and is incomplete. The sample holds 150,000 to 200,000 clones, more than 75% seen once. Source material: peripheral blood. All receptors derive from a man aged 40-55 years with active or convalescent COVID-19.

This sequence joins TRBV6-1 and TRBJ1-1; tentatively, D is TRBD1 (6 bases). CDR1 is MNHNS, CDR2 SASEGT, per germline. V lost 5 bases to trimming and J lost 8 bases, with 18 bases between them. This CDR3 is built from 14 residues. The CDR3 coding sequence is TGTGCCAGCAGTCAACAACGTACAGGGCTCGAAGCTTTCTTT. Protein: CASSQQRTGLEAFF.

This CDR3 is CASRTTGGSDYGYTF. Here the CDR3 DNA reads TGTGCCAGCAGGACAACAGGGGGCTCGGACTATGGCTACACCTTC. This chain links TRBV28 with TRBJ1-2; 9 nucleotides match TRBD1. With 6 bases clipped from V and 3 bases from J, the junction kept 8 bases outside the gene matches. CDR1 is MDHEN and CDR2 is SYDVKM in the germline V gene. CDR3 length equals 15 residues.

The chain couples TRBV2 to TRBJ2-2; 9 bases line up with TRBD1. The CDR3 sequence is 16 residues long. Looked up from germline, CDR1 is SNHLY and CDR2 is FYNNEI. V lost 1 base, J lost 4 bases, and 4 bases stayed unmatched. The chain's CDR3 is CASSEGTGVITGELFF. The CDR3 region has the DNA TGTGCCAGCAGTGAAGGGACAGGGGTGATCACCGGGGAGCTGTTTTTT.

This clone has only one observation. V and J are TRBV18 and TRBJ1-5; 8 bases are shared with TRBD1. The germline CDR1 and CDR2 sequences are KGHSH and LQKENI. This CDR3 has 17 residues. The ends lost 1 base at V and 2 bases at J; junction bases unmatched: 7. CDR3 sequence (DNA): TGTGCCAGCTCACCACACAGGACAGGGTATGGCAATCAGCCCCAGCATTTT. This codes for CASSPHRTGYGNQPQHF.

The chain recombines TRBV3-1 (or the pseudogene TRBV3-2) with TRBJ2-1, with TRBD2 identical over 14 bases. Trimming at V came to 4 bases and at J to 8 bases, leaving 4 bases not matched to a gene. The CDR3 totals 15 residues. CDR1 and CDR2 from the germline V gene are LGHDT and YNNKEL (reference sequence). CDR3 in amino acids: CASSPGLAGGHEQFF. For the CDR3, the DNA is TGTGCCAGCAGCCCTGGACTAGCGGGGGGCCATGAGCAGTTCTTC.

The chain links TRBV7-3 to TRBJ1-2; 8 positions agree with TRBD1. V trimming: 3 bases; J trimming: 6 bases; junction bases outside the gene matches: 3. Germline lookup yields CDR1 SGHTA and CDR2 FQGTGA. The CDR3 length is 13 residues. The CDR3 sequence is CASSFGQGHGYTF. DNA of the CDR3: TGTGCCAGCAGCTTCGGACAGGGTCATGGCTACACCTTC.

Here the CDR3 DNA reads TGTGCCAGCAGCTTAGCGAGGGAAGCTTTCTTT. Amino acids: CASSLAREAFF. The genes are TRBV7-2 and TRBJ1-1, with D unresolved. The CDR3 runs 11 residues. V was shortened by 0 bases and J by 8 bases, with 4 bases between the two germline ends. The germline CDR1 and CDR2 sequences are SGHTA and FQGNSA.

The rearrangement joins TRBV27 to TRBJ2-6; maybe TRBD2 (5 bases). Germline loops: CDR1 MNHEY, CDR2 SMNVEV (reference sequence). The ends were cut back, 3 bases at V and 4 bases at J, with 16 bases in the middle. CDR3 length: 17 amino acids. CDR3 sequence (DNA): TGTGCCAGCAGTTTCAAGTTCGAGGGCAAAGGGGCCAACGTCCTGACTTTC. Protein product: CASSFKFEGKGANVLTF.

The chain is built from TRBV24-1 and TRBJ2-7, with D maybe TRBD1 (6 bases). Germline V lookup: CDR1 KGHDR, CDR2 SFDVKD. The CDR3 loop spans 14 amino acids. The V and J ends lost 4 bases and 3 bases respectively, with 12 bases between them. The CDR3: CATSDATGYYEQYF. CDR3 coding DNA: TGTGCCACCAGTGACGCAACAGGGTACTACGAGCAGTACTTC.

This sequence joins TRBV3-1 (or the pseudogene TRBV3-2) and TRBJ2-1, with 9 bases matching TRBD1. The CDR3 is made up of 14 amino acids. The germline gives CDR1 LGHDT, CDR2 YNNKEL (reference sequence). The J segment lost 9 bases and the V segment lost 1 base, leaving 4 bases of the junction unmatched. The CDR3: CASSQAGQGTEQFF. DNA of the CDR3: TGTGCCAGCAGCCAAGCGGGACAGGGCACTGAGCAGTTCTTC.

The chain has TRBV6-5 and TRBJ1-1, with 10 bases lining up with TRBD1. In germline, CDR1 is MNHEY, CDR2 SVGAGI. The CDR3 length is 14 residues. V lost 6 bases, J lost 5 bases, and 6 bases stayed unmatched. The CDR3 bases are TGTGCCAGCAGCCGGAGACAGGGGGCAACTGAAGCTTTCTTT. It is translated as CASSRRQGATEAFF.

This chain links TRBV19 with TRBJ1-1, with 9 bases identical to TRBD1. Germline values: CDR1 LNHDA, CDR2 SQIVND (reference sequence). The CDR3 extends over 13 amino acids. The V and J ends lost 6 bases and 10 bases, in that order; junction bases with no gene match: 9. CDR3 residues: CASSDRGSFGAFF. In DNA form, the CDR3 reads TGTGCCAGTAGCGACAGGGGGAGTTTCGGAGCTTTCTTT.

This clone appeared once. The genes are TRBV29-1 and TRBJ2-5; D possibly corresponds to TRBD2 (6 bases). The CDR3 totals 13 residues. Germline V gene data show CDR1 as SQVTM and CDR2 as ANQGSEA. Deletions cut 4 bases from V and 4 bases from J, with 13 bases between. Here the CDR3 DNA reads TGCAGCGTTGGGGGGGTTTTAGGAGAGACCCAGTACTTC. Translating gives CSVGGVLGETQYF. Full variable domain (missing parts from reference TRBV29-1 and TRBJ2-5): SAVISQKPSRDICQRGTSLTIQCQVDSQVTMMFWYRQQPGQSLTLIATANQGSEATYESGFVIDKFPISRPNLTFSTLTVSNMSPEDSSIYLCSVGGVLGETQYFGPGTRLLVL.

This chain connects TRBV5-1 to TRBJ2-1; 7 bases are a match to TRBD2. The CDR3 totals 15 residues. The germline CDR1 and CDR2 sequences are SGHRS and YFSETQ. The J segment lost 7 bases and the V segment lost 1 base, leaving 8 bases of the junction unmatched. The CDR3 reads CASSLYAGVGNEQFF. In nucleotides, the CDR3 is TGCGCCAGCAGCTTGTACGCGGGAGTAGGTAATGAGCAGTTCTTC.

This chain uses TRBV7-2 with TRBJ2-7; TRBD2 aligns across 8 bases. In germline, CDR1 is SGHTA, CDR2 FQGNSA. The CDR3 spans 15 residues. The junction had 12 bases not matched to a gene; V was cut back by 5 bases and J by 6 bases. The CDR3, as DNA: TGTGCCAGCAGCCTTAGCGGGGCCCCTCCGGTCGAGCAGTACTTC. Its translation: CASSLSGAPPVEQYF.